The 4 T cell receptor beta chains given below trace back to one sample, sequenced in a study of T cell clonotyping in hematopoietic cell transplantation (dated by TCRdb to 2020 to 2022). The label giving this sample's time point can be read as: 100 days after allo-HCT. The library was prepared using the immunoSEQ multiplex PCR assay. In TCRdb, the immuneACCESS table is reduced to in-frame sequences with V and J assigned. These tables do not hold every clone; where another copy was compared, an unresolved V gene accounts for under half, and the others remain unexplained. The sample table holds about 14,000 clones, of which around 86% were seen once. Roughly 13% of the sample is held by the ten biggest clonotypes. Source: PBMCs, taken 100 days after allogeneic stem cell transplant. Receptors originate from a male patient between 45 and 59 years old who had an allogeneic stem cell transplant from an unrelated donor, so T cells may come from the graft donor. Some clones in this sample may be carry-over from other donors' samples.

The CDR3 DNA follows: TGTGCCAGCAGCTTAGGGCCGAGAAACACTGAAGCTTTCTTT. Its protein is CASSLGPRNTEAFF. J is TRBJ1-1 and V is TRBV11-3; D not resolved. Between the trimmed V and J ends, which lost 1 base and 2 bases, there was a span of 8 bases. The CDR3 totals 14 residues. Germline loops: CDR1 SGHNT, CDR2 YENEEA.

This clone was counted a few times. The chain recombines TRBV7-3 with TRBJ2-7; D not certain. The CDR3 spans 13 residues. The germline CDR1 and CDR2 sequences are SGHTA and FQGTGA. Deletions cut 5 bases from V and 5 bases from J, with 13 bases between. The CDR3 nucleotides read TGTGCCAGCAGCAATTTTAACGAGGACGAGCAGTACTTC. This codes for CASSNFNEDEQYF.

The chain has TRBV6-5 and TRBJ2-1, with 7 nucleotides matching TRBD2. The CDR3 contains 13 residues. CDR1 and CDR2 (germline): MNHEY, SVGAGI. After removal of 2 bases from V and 10 bases from J, the junction contained 5 bases not matched to a gene. The CDR3 DNA follows: TGTGCCAGCAGTTACCCCGGGACTATGGAGCAGTTCTTC. Its translation is CASSYPGTMEQFF.

The V call is TRBV6-1, the J call TRBJ2-1; a possible D gene is TRBD2 (6 bases). Germline V gene sequence: CDR1 MNHNS, CDR2 SASEGT. V was shortened by 2 bases and J by 2 bases, with 13 bases between the two germline ends. This CDR3 is built from 16 residues. The CDR3 region has the DNA TGTGCCAGCAGTGAAACCGCGGGGCGACCCTACAATGAGCAGTTCTTC. Protein: CASSETAGRPYNEQFF.